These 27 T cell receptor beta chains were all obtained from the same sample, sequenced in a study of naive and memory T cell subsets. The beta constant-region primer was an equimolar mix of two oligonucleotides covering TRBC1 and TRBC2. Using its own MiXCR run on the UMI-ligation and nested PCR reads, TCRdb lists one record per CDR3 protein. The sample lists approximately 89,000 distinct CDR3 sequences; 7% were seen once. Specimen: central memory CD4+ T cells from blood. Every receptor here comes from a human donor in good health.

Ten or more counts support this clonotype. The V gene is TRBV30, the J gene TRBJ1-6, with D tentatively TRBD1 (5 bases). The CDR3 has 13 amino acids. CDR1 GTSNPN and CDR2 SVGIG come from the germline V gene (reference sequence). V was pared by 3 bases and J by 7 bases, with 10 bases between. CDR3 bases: TGTGCCTGGAGAAGTCGGGGCAATTCACCCCTCCACTTT. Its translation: CAWRSRGNSPLHF.

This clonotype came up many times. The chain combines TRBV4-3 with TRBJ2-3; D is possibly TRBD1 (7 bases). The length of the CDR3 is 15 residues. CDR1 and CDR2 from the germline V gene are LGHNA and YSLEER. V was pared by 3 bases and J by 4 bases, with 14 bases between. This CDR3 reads CASSHRQGGADTQYF. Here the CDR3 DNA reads TGCGCCAGCAGCCATCGACAGGGCGGGGCAGATACGCAGTATTTT.

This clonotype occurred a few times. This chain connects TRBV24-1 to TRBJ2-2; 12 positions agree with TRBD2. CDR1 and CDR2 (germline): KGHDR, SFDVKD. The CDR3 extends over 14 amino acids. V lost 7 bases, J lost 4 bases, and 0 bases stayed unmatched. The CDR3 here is CATRGLAGTGELFF. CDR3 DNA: TGTGCCACCAGGGGACTAGCGGGCACCGGGGAGCTGTTTTTT.

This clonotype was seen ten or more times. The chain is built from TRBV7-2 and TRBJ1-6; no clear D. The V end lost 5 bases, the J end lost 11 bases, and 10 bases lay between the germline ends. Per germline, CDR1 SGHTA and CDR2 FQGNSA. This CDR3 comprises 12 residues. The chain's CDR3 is CASSRGWAPLHF. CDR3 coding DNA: TGTGCCAGCAGCCGTGGCTGGGCACCCCTCCACTTT.

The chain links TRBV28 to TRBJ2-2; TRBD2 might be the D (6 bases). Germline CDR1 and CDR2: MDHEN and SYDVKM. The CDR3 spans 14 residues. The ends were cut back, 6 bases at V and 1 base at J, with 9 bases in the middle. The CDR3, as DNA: TGTGCCAGCAGAAGCGGGCTGAACACCGGGGAGCTGTTTTTT. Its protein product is CASRSGLNTGELFF.

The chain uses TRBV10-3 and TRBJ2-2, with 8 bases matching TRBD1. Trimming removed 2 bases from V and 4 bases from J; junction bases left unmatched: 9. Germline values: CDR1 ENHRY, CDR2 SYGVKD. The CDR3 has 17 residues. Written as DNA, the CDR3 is TGTGCCATCAGTGAGAGGTTGAGACAGGGGAGCACCGGGGAGCTGTTTTTT. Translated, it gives CAISERLRQGSTGELFF.

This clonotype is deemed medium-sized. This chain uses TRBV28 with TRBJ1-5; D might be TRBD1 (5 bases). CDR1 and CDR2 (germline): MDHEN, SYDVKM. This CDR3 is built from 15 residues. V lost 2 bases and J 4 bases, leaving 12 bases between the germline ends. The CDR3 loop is CASSLSGARNQPQHF. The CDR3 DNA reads TGTGCCAGCAGTTTAAGCGGGGCTCGAAATCAGCCCCAGCATTTT.

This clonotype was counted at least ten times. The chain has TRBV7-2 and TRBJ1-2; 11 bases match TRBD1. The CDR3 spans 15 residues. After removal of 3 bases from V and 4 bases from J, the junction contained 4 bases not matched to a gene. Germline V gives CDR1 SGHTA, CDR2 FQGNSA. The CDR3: CASSLDRGLSYGYTF. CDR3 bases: TGTGCCAGCAGCTTGGACAGGGGGCTGAGCTATGGCTACACCTTC.

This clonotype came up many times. The CDR3 here is CASSPPRTGPNYGYTF. CDR3 sequence (DNA): TGTGCCAGCTCACCACCCCGGACAGGGCCTAACTATGGCTACACCTTC. This chain links TRBV18 with TRBJ1-2; 8 bases are a match to TRBD1. Trimming at V came to 0 bases and at J to 0 bases, leaving 3 bases not matched to a gene. CDR1 and CDR2 (germline): KGHSH, LQKENI. This CDR3 contains 16 residues.

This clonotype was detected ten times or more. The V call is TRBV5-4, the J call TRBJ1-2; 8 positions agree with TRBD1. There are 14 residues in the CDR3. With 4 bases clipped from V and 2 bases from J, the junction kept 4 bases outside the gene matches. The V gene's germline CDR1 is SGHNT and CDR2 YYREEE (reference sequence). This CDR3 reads CASSTDRANYGYTF. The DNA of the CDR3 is TGTGCCAGCAGCACGGACAGGGCGAACTATGGCTACACCTTC.

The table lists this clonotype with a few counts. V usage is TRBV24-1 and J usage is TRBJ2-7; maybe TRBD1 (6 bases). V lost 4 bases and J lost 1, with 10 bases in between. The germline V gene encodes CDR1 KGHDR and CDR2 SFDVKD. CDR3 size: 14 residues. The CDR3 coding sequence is TGTGCCACCAGTGAAGGACAGTTTTCCTACGAGCAGTACTTC. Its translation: CATSEGQFSYEQYF.

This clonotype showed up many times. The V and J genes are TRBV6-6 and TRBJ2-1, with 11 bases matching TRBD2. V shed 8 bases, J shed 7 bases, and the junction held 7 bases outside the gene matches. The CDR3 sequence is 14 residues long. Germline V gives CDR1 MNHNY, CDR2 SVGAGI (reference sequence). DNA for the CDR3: TGTGCCAGCTCCCCGCGGACTAGCGGGAATGAGCAGTTCTTC. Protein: CASSPRTSGNEQFF.

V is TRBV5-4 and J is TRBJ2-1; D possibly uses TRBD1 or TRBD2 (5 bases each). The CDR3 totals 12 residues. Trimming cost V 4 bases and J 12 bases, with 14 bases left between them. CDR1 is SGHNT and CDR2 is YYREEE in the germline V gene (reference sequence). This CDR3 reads CASSDRDHGQFF. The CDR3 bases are TGTGCCAGCAGCGACCGGGACCATGGGCAGTTCTTC. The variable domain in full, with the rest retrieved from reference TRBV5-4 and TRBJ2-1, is ETGVTQSPTHLIKTRGQQVTLRCSSQSGHNTVSWYQQALGQGPQFIFQYYREEENGRGNFPPRFSGLQFPNYSSELNVNALELDDSALYLCASSDRDHGQFFGPGTRLTVL.

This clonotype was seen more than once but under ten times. The DNA for the CDR3 is TGCAGTGCACCGCAAAGGGGATCCAAAAACATTCAGTACTTC. As protein: CSAPQRGSKNIQYF. The rearrangement joins TRBV20-1 to TRBJ2-4; a possible D gene is TRBD1 (5 bases). Germline CDR1 DFQATT, CDR2 SNEGSKA (reference sequence). This CDR3 has 14 amino acids. Trimming removed 6 bases from V and 2 bases from J, with 14 bases in between.

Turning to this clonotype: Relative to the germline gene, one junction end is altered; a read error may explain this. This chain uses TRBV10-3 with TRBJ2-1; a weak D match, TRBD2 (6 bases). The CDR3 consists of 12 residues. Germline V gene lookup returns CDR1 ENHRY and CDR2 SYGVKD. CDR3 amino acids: CAISESIRERFF. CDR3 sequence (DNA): TGTGCCATCAGTGAGTCGATACGGGAGCGGTTCTTC.

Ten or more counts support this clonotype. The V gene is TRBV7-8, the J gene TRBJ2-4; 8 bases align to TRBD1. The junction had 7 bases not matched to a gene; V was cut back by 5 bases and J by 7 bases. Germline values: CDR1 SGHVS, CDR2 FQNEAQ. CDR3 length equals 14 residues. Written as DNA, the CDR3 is TGTGCCAGCAGCGTGGACAGGGATAAGAACATTCAGTACTTC. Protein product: CASSVDRDKNIQYF.

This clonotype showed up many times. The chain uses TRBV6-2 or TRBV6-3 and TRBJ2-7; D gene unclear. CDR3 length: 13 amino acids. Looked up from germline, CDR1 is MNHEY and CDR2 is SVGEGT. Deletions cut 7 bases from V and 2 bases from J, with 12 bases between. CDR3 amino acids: CASNAQAPYEQYF. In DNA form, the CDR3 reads TGTGCCAGCAACGCACAAGCCCCCTACGAGCAGTACTTC.

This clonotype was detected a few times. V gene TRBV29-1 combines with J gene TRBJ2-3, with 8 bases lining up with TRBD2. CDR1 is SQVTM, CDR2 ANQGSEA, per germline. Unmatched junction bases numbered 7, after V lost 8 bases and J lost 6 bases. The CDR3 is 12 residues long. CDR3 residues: CSKAGDDDTQYF. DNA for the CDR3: TGCAGCAAAGCGGGAGACGATGATACGCAGTATTTT.

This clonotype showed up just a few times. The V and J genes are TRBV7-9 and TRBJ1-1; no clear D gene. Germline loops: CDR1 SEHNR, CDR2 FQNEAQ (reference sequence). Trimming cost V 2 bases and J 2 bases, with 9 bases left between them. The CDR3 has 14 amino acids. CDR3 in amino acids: CASSLQAPNTEAFF. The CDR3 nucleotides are TGTGCCAGCAGCTTACAGGCCCCTAACACTGAAGCTTTCTTT.

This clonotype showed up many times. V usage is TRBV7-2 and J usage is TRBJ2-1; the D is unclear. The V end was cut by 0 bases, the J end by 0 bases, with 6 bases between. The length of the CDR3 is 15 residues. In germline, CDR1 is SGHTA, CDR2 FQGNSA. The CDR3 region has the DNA TGTGCCAGCAGCTTAGCGGCTAGCTCCTACAATGAGCAGTTCTTC. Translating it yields CASSLAASSYNEQFF.

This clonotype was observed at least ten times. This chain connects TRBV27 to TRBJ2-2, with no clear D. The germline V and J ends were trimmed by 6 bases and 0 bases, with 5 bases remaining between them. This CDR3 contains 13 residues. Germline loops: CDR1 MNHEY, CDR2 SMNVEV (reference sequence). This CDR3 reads CASRDTNTGELFF. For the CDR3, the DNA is TGTGCCAGCAGAGACACGAACACCGGGGAGCTGTTTTTT.

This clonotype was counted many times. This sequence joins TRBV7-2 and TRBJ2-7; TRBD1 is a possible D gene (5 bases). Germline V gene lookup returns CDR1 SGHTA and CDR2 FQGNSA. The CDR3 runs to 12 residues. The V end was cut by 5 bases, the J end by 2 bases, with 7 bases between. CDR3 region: CASSPQAYEQYF. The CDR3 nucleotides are TGTGCCAGCAGCCCACAGGCCTACGAGCAGTACTTC.

This CDR3 reads CASSPLLAGANEQFF. The CDR3 DNA reads as TGTGCCAGCAGTCCCCTCCTAGCGGGAGCCAATGAGCAGTTCTTC. V is TRBV6-2 or TRBV6-3 and J is TRBJ2-1; 10 bases align to TRBD2. This CDR3 is 15 amino acids long. V was clipped by 5 bases and J by 6 bases; unmatched bases: 7. Germline V gene data show CDR1 as MNHEY and CDR2 as SVGEGT.

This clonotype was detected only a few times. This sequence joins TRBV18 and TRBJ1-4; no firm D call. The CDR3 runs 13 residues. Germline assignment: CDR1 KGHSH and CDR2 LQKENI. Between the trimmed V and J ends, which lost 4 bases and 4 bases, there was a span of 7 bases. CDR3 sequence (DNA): TGTGCCAGCTCACAAGGTATTAATGAAAAACTGTTTTTT. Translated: CASSQGINEKLFF.

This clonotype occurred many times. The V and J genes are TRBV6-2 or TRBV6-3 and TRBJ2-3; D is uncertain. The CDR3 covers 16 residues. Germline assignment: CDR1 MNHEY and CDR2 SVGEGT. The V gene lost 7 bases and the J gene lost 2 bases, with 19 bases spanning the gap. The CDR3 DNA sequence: TGTGCCAGCACCACCTGGAAGCTAGGCGACACAGATACGCAGTATTTT. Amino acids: CASTTWKLGDTDTQYF.

In DNA, the CDR3 is TGTGCCACCAGCAATGGCATCAACAGGGGCCAAGAGACCCAGTACTTC. This codes for CATSNGINRGQETQYF. The J gene is TRBJ2-5, the V gene TRBV24-1; TRBD1 matches at 7 bases. V lost 7 bases and J lost 1; bases outside the gene matches: 11. This CDR3 has 16 residues. Germline lookup yields CDR1 KGHDR and CDR2 SFDVKD.

The CDR3 loop is CASRTSGSYEQYF. The CDR3 DNA sequence: TGTGCCAGCAGAACTAGCGGTTCCTACGAGCAGTACTTC. This chain joins TRBV6-1 and TRBJ2-7; TRBD2 matches 8 bases. The V gene's germline CDR1 is MNHNS and CDR2 SASEGT. The CDR3 runs to 13 residues. Trimming took 6 bases from V and 1 from J; bases not matched to a gene: 2.